The 15 T cell receptor beta chains below were found in one sample sequenced in a study of T cell responses to AZD1222 COVID-19 vaccine. The repertoire was sequenced with immunoSEQ multiplex PCR; TCRdb's copy has only in-frame clones and lacks some. The table shows some 53,000 clones, with 80% to 90% occurring only once. Here the sequenced sample was peripheral blood, taken 28 days after the second AZD1222 dose. Receptors were obtained from an adult who received the AZD1222 COVID-19 vaccine.

This chain joins TRBV3-1 (or the pseudogene TRBV3-2) and TRBJ2-4; the D gene is possibly TRBD2 (5 bases). In germline, CDR1 is LGHDT, CDR2 YNNKEL (reference sequence). Between the trimmed V and J ends, which lost 4 bases and 2 bases, there was a span of 9 bases. The CDR3 is 14 amino acids. CDR3 coding DNA: TGTGCCAGCAGCCTGAGAGGGACCAAAAACATTCAGTACTTC. Its protein is CASSLRGTKNIQYF.

This chain joins TRBV28 and TRBJ2-7, with a weak D call TRBD1 (5 bases). V lost 3 bases and J lost 0, with 15 bases in between. The CDR3 is made up of 16 amino acids. Per the germline V gene, CDR1 is MDHEN and CDR2 is SYDVKM. DNA of the CDR3: TGTGCCAGCAGTTTCCGTAGGGGTTCCCCCTCCTACGAGCAGTACTTC. It codes for CASSFRRGSPSYEQYF.

This clone was observed a handful of times. V is TRBV5-1 and J is TRBJ1-1; D not resolved. This CDR3 contains 15 residues. Germline-derived CDR1 and CDR2 are SGHRS and YFSETQ. Trimming removed 4 bases at V and 3 bases at J, with 16 bases between. The CDR3 protein is CASSPRTEGYTEAFF. Written as DNA, the CDR3 is TGCGCCAGCAGCCCCCGTACGGAGGGTTACACTGAAGCTTTCTTT.

This clone was picked up one time. V gene TRBV2 combines with J gene TRBJ1-1, with no clear D. Germline V lookup: CDR1 SNHLY, CDR2 FYNNEI. This CDR3 has 13 amino acids. V lost 4 bases and J 5 bases, leaving 11 bases between the germline ends. The CDR3 here is CASSAEVRTEAFF. The CDR3 region has the DNA TGTGCCAGCAGTGCCGAGGTTAGGACTGAAGCTTTCTTT.

J is TRBJ2-2 and V is TRBV11-3; 9 bases map to TRBD2. Germline V gene data show CDR1 as SGHNT and CDR2 as YENEEA. J gave up 0 bases and V 5 bases, and 4 bases lay outside the gene matches. The CDR3 consists of 16 residues. The CDR3: CASSPRTSANTGELFF. The DNA for the CDR3 is TGTGCCAGCAGCCCAAGGACTAGCGCGAACACCGGGGAGCTGTTTTTT.

The chain combines TRBV28 with TRBJ1-4; a possible D gene is TRBD1 (5 bases). V was trimmed by 4 bases and J by 7 bases, leaving 13 bases between them. Germline loops: CDR1 MDHEN, CDR2 SYDVKM. This CDR3 has 14 amino acids. This CDR3 reads CASSSLDSVEKLFF. The CDR3 DNA follows: TGTGCCAGCAGTTCCTTAGACAGTGTTGAAAAACTGTTTTTT.

As DNA, the CDR3 is TGTGCCGCCTCCCTGGGGGAGCGACAGCCCCAGCATTTT. Translated: CAASLGERQPQHF. J is TRBJ1-5 and V is TRBV30; maybe TRBD1 (5 bases). The CDR3 has 13 amino acids. Germline V gene lookup returns CDR1 GTSNPN and CDR2 SVGIG (reference sequence). The germline V and J ends were trimmed by 8 bases and 7 bases, with 18 bases remaining between them.

The chain links TRBV18 to TRBJ2-7; 7 nucleotides match TRBD1. The CDR3 is 17 amino acids. In germline, CDR1 is KGHSH, CDR2 LQKENI. With 0 bases clipped from V and 2 bases from J, the junction kept 10 bases outside the gene matches. The CDR3, as DNA: TGTGCCAGCTCACCACCATCTATGTCGACAGGGACCTACGAGCAGTACTTC. It translates to CASSPPSMSTGTYEQYF.

This chain connects TRBV15 to TRBJ2-5; the match to TRBD2 covers 7 bases. Trimming at V came to 4 bases and at J to 4 bases, leaving 6 bases not matched to a gene. The germline V gene encodes CDR1 LNHNV and CDR2 YYDKDF (reference sequence). This CDR3 has 14 residues. CDR3 sequence: CATSMGGDGETQYF. In DNA, the CDR3 is TGTGCCACCAGCATGGGGGGGGACGGAGAGACCCAGTACTTC.

The rearrangement links TRBV18 to TRBJ2-5; no reliable D call. V lost 3 bases and J lost 5, with 10 bases in between. Germline V CDR1 and CDR2: KGHSH, LQKENI. The CDR3 has 13 residues. CDR3: CASSPPTRETQYF. The CDR3 DNA is TGTGCCAGCTCACCCCCGACCCGGGAGACCCAGTACTTC.

The chain uses TRBV28 and TRBJ1-3; D is ambiguous. V lost 5 bases and J lost 4, with 15 bases in between. The length of the CDR3 is 15 residues. The V gene's germline CDR1 is MDHEN and CDR2 SYDVKM. CDR3 bases: TGTGCCAGCAGTCCGCCGACTTCGGGAGGAAACACCATATATTTT. It specifies CASSPPTSGGNTIYF.

The chain has TRBV29-1 and TRBJ1-1; 8 bases map to TRBD1. V dropped 5 bases and J dropped 4; count of bases not matched to a gene: 9. Per the germline V gene, CDR1 is SQVTM and CDR2 is ANQGSEA. The length of the CDR3 is 14 residues. In DNA form, the CDR3 reads TGCAGCGTTCTCTTCAACAGGGGGGCCACTGAAGCTTTCTTT. Translated: CSVLFNRGATEAFF.

This clone showed up just once. The rearrangement uses TRBV7-8 and TRBJ2-1, with TRBD2 matching over 10 bases. Germline CDR1 and CDR2: SGHVS and FQNEAQ. CDR3 size: 16 residues. Trimming cost V 5 bases and J 3 bases; bases outside gene matches: 7. CDR3 region: CASSPSGLAFYNEQFF. Here the CDR3 DNA reads TGTGCCAGCAGCCCATCGGGACTAGCGTTCTACAATGAGCAGTTCTTC.

The V gene is TRBV12-3 or TRBV12-4, the J gene TRBJ1-2; TRBD1 might be the D (5 bases). The CDR3 covers 12 residues. V was trimmed by 7 bases and J by 6 bases, leaving 12 bases between them. The CDR3 region is CASTSGGNGYTF. The DNA for the CDR3 is TGTGCCAGCACCTCTGGGGGGAATGGCTACACCTTC.

The CDR3: CASSPDRGGQPQHF. DNA for the CDR3: TGTGCCAGCAGTCCAGACAGGGGGGGTCAGCCCCAGCATTTT. The rearrangement joins TRBV2 to TRBJ1-5, with TRBD1 identical over 9 bases. Germline assignment: CDR1 SNHLY and CDR2 FYNNEI. The CDR3 consists of 14 residues. V shed 5 bases, J shed 6 bases, and the junction held 5 bases outside the gene matches.